This T cell receptor beta chain was sequenced in a study of blood T cell repertoires in COVID-19. About the study: The samples span acute and convalescent COVID-19 from the United States, Italy and Spain. From T cells, B-cell-depleted T cells, or PBMCs came the material, which was cDNA or gDNA.

Those who participated ranged in age from about 18 to 89 years and resided in about two dozen US areas. Two consecutive negative NP/OP PCR tests, clearance, or resolved symptoms defined Cohort 3 recovery. The J segment lost 2 bases and the V segment lost 5 bases, leaving 3 bases of the junction unmatched. Looked up from germline, CDR1 is MNHEY and CDR2 is SVGAGI. CDR3 length equals 13 residues. Sequencing was performed with immunoSEQ multiplex PCR; in TCRdb, only in-frame clones are kept and a portion is missing. The table includes some 200,000 clones, approximately 90% detected once. This clone was counted a single time.

The gene calls are TRBV6-5 and TRBJ2-7, with 7 bases lining up with TRBD1. The TCR comes from a woman younger than 30 who had recovered from COVID-19. The sequenced material came from PBMCs or T cells enriched from blood (not recorded which). CDR3 amino acids: CASSRGQPYEQYF. In DNA form, the CDR3 reads TGTGCCAGCAGTAGGGGACAGCCCTACGAGCAGTACTTC.